One and the same sample provided the 20 T cell receptor beta chains below, sequenced in a study of T cell responses to AZD1222 COVID-19 vaccine. Sequenced by immunoSEQ multiplex PCR; TCRdb stores in-frame clones only, minus some. The sample shows more than 140,000 clones, around 88% of them seen only once. Specimen: peripheral blood, collected on day 0 of AZD1222 vaccination. The source of these receptors is an adult in good health.

Only one count was recorded for this clone. The chain joins TRBV29-1 to TRBJ2-3; D is perhaps TRBD1 (5 bases). The CDR3 spans 13 residues. The V gene's germline CDR1 is SQVTM and CDR2 ANQGSEA. The V and J ends lost 4 bases and 3 bases respectively, with 11 bases between them. The chain's CDR3 is CSVVGVLTDTQYF. CDR3 nucleotide sequence: TGCAGCGTTGTAGGGGTTTTGACAGATACGCAGTATTTT.

This clone was seen once. The J gene is TRBJ1-1, the V gene TRBV7-2; 9 nucleotides match TRBD1. V was pared by 4 bases and J by 11 bases, with 8 bases of the junction left unmatched. This CDR3 is 13 amino acids long. CDR1 and CDR2 (germline): SGHTA, FQGNSA. CDR3 in DNA: TGTGCCAGCAGCTATGGGACAGGGAGAAGCGCTTTCTTT. Translating it yields CASSYGTGRSAFF.

The J gene is TRBJ1-2, the V gene TRBV3-1 (or the pseudogene TRBV3-2); 7 bases match TRBD1. From germline, CDR1 is LGHDT and CDR2 YNNKEL (reference sequence). With V trimmed by 0 bases and J by 8 bases, 9 bases remained unmatched. CDR3 length: 15 amino acids. This CDR3 reads CASSQDPKGAQGYTF. CDR3 DNA: TGTGCCAGCAGCCAAGACCCGAAGGGGGCGCAAGGCTACACCTTC.

The V call is TRBV24-1, the J call TRBJ1-5; TRBD1 aligns across 7 bases. The CDR3 contains 14 residues. Germline trimming cut 5 bases from V and 2 bases from J; bases unmatched to any gene: 2. Per the germline V gene, CDR1 is KGHDR and CDR2 is SFDVKD. The CDR3 reads CATSGGTGNQPQHF. CDR3 nucleotides: TGTGCCACCAGTGGGGGGACAGGCAATCAGCCCCAGCATTTT.

The chain combines TRBV11-3 with TRBJ2-2; unclear D gene. The germline V gene encodes CDR1 SGHNT and CDR2 YENEEA. The CDR3 covers 13 residues. Trimming shortened V by 1 base and J by 7 bases, and 7 bases separated the two germline ends. The DNA for the CDR3 is TGTGCCAGCAGCTTAGTAGCCGACGGGGAGCTGTTTTTT. Translation gives CASSLVADGELFF.

The chain has TRBV11-3 and TRBJ2-1; 7 bases agree with TRBD2. CDR1 and CDR2 from the germline V gene are SGHNT and YENEEA. The CDR3 runs 14 residues. V lost 8 bases and J lost 0; bases outside the gene matches: 4. The CDR3 DNA follows: TGTGCCAGCTCTGGGGGGGGCTCCTACAATGAGCAGTTCTTC. This encodes CASSGGGSYNEQFF.

J is TRBJ1-3 and V is TRBV3-1 (or the pseudogene TRBV3-2), with 7 bases matching TRBD1. This CDR3 region has 15 residues. CDR1 is LGHDT, CDR2 YNNKEL, per germline (reference sequence). V was clipped by 3 bases and J by 0 bases; unmatched bases: 2. The CDR3 loop is CASSHGTASGNTIYF. As DNA, the CDR3 is TGTGCCAGCAGCCACGGGACAGCCTCTGGAAACACCATATATTTT.

This clone appeared a few times. The chain is built from TRBV12-5 and TRBJ2-3; 12 positions agree with TRBD2. The CDR3 has 15 amino acids. J was trimmed by 8 bases and V by 1 base; bases with no gene match: 4. From germline, CDR1 is LGHNT and CDR2 FRNRAP. CDR3: CASGLEGLAGSTQYF. The CDR3 DNA sequence: TGTGCTAGTGGTTTGGAAGGACTAGCGGGGTCTACGCAGTATTTT.

The CDR3 loop reads CASSLPDTGELFF. The CDR3 bases are TGTGCCAGCAGCTTGCCAGACACCGGGGAGCTGTTTTTT. The chain joins TRBV5-4 to TRBJ2-2; no reliable D call. Trimming removed 1 base at V and 3 bases at J, with 4 bases between. The CDR3 spans 13 residues. CDR1 SGHNT and CDR2 YYREEE come from the germline V gene (reference sequence). Looking up the rest from reference TRBV5-4 and TRBJ2-2 gives the full variable domain: ETGVTQSPTHLIKTRGQQVTLRCSSQSGHNTVSWYQQALGQGPQFIFQYYREEENGRGNFPPRFSGLQFPNYSSELNVNALELDDSALYLCASSLPDTGELFFGEGSRLTVL.

The rearrangement uses TRBV6-5 and TRBJ1-1; D ambiguous. Germline V CDR1 and CDR2: MNHEY, SVGAGI. Trimming shortened V by 0 bases and J by 4 bases, and 9 bases separated the two germline ends. The CDR3 consists of 14 residues. The CDR3 loop reads CASSYSAVPTEAFF. In nucleotides, the CDR3 is TGTGCCAGCAGTTACTCAGCGGTTCCCACTGAAGCTTTCTTT.

The V call is TRBV28, the J call TRBJ1-2; 8 positions match TRBD1. The CDR3 has 19 residues. Germline V gene data show CDR1 as MDHEN and CDR2 as SYDVKM. The trim removed 3 bases at V and 4 bases at J, leaving 19 bases unmatched. The CDR3 loop is CASSFPRGQGDLTSYGYTF. CDR3 nucleotides: TGTGCCAGCAGTTTCCCCCGAGGACAGGGAGATCTTACTTCCTATGGCTACACCTTC.

The chain has TRBV28 and TRBJ2-5; the match to TRBD2 covers 13 bases. The germline V gene encodes CDR1 MDHEN and CDR2 SYDVKM. This CDR3 region has 17 residues. The ends lost 6 bases at V and 1 base at J; junction bases unmatched: 8. CDR3 region: CASSSGTSGNSQETQYF. In nucleotides, the CDR3 is TGTGCCAGCAGCTCCGGGACTAGCGGGAATAGCCAAGAGACCCAGTACTTC.

The J gene is TRBJ2-2, the V gene TRBV5-5, with a possible D match to TRBD1 (6 bases). V was pared by 2 bases and J by 5 bases, with 10 bases between. This CDR3 has 14 amino acids. Looked up from germline, CDR1 is SGHKS and CDR2 is YYEKEE (reference sequence). The DNA for the CDR3 is TGTGCCAGCAGCTTCCGGCAGGGGACCGGGGAGCTGTTTTTT. It specifies CASSFRQGTGELFF.

This chain joins TRBV4-3 and TRBJ1-2; possible D gene TRBD1, 5 bases. Germline CDR1 is LGHNA and CDR2 is YSLEER. The CDR3 is 13 amino acids. Trimming shortened V by 4 bases and J by 7 bases, and 13 bases separated the two germline ends. The CDR3 region is CASSPSRGSGYTF. The CDR3 DNA reads as TGCGCCAGCAGCCCCTCCCGGGGCTCTGGCTACACCTTC.

CDR3 protein: CASSISRRAGNQPQHF. The CDR3 region has the DNA TGTGCCAGTAGTATTAGTAGAAGGGCCGGTAATCAGCCCCAGCATTTT. V and J are TRBV19 and TRBJ1-5; D is unresolved. This CDR3 has 16 amino acids. V dropped 3 bases and J dropped 4 bases, with 16 bases sitting between them. Germline CDR1 LNHDA, CDR2 SQIVND (reference sequence).

The chain is built from TRBV5-1 and TRBJ2-1; the D is unclear. Germline assignment: CDR1 SGHRS and CDR2 YFSETQ. The CDR3 is 13 residues long. Trimming stripped 3 bases from V and 5 bases from J, with 9 bases between. The CDR3 loop reads CASSSDTNNEQFF. The CDR3 DNA reads TGCGCCAGCAGCTCCGACACTAACAATGAGCAGTTCTTC. Full variable domain (rest looked up from reference TRBV5-1 and TRBJ2-1): KAGVTQTPRYLIKTRGQQVTLSCSPISGHRSVSWYQQTPGQGLQFLFEYFSETQRNKGNFPGRFSGRQFSNSRSEMNVSTLELGDSALYLCASSSDTNNEQFFGPGTRLTVL.

This chain joins TRBV15 and TRBJ2-1, with 9 bases identical to TRBD2. Losses at the gene ends were 1 base for V and 7 bases for J; bases not matched to a gene: 5. The CDR3 sequence is 15 residues long. Germline V gene sequence: CDR1 LNHNV, CDR2 YYDKDF (reference sequence). The CDR3: CATSRVLAGMNEQFF. CDR3 DNA: TGTGCCACCAGCAGAGTCCTAGCGGGAATGAATGAGCAGTTCTTC.

This sequence joins TRBV19 and TRBJ2-1, with TRBD1 as a possible D gene (5 bases). The CDR3 extends over 15 amino acids. CDR1 is LNHDA and CDR2 is SQIVND in the germline V gene (reference sequence). With 4 bases removed from V and 6 bases from J, the gap between germline ends came to 16 bases. CDR3 sequence: CASSTPVGLGNEQFF. The CDR3 DNA reads TGTGCCAGTAGTACCCCCGTGGGGCTCGGCAATGAGCAGTTCTTC.

The V call is TRBV27, the J call TRBJ2-3; 7 bases map to TRBD2. V lost 8 bases and J lost 5; bases outside the gene matches: 13. CDR3 length: 15 amino acids. Germline assignment: CDR1 MNHEY and CDR2 SMNVEV (reference sequence). CDR3 protein: CASCIGEGVEDTQYF. CDR3 DNA sequence: TGTGCCAGCTGTATAGGGGAGGGAGTCGAAGATACGCAGTATTTT.

The chain carries TRBV9 and TRBJ2-1, with TRBD2 matching 9 bases. Germline V gives CDR1 SGDLS, CDR2 YYNGEE. CDR3 size: 16 residues. The V and J ends lost 0 bases and 7 bases, in that order; junction bases with no gene match: 8. The CDR3 DNA follows: TGTGCCAGCAGCGTAGGGGGAGGGACTAGCATAAATGAGCAGTTCTTC. This codes for CASSVGGGTSINEQFF.